What follows are 5 T cell receptor beta chains derived from one specimen sequenced in a study of T cell repertoires in cytomegalovirus infection. TCRdb analysed the reads with MiXCR anew, one entry per CDR3 protein. Altogether about half a million distinct CDR3 sequences are present, 33% being singletons, with the ten largest covering around a sixth. No antigen has been assigned to these receptors. The sequencing here drew on cultured PBMCs, taken from culture after CMV antigen stimulation. The receptors shown here come from a human donor in good health (CMV status not recorded). Some clones in this sample may be carry-over from other donors' samples.

This clonotype was counted between two and nine times. The CDR3 reads CASSIKASGTSANEQFF. The CDR3, as DNA: TGTGCCAGTAGTATTAAGGCTAGCGGGACAAGTGCGAATGAGCAGTTCTTC. The chain employs TRBV19 and TRBJ2-1; 9 bases fit TRBD2. The J segment lost 7 bases and the V segment lost 3 bases, leaving 13 bases of the junction unmatched. From germline, CDR1 is LNHDA and CDR2 SQIVND (reference sequence). The CDR3 length is 17 residues.

This chain links TRBV7-1 with TRBJ1-1; D ambiguous. TRBV7-1 is assigned to the ORF class and has an uncertain function. The CDR3 runs to 12 residues. Trimming pared 4 bases from V and 5 bases from J, leaving 8 bases between. The CDR3 DNA is TGTGCCAGCAGCTGGCCGGGGACTGAAGCTTTCTTT. This sequence encodes CASSWPGTEAFF.

The table lists this clonotype with a few counts. The J gene is TRBJ2-1, the V gene TRBV5-1; D assignment may be TRBD1 or TRBD2 (5 bases each). This CDR3 spans 17 amino acids. Germline CDR1 and CDR2: SGHRS and YFSETQ. V lost 1 base, J lost 6 bases, and 20 bases lay in between. CDR3 in amino acids: CASSLKGRMGRLNEQFF. CDR3 nucleotides: TGCGCCAGCAGCTTGAAGGGGAGAATGGGTCGCCTCAATGAGCAGTTCTTC.

The chain combines TRBV6-1 with TRBJ2-1; 14 positions match TRBD2. Germline V gives CDR1 MNHNS, CDR2 SASEGT. CDR3 length: 15 residues. V lost 7 bases to trimming and J lost 7 bases; unmatched junction nucleotides: 6. CDR3 nucleotides: TGTGCCAGCACAACCGGGACTAGCGGGAGTAATGAGCAGTTCTTC. This encodes CASTTGTSGSNEQFF.

The chain has TRBV7-9 and TRBJ2-3; 7 nucleotides align to TRBD2. The germline V gene has CDR1 SEHNR and CDR2 FQNEAQ (reference sequence). The CDR3 contains 15 residues. V dropped 1 base and J dropped 12; count of bases not matched to a gene: 13. The CDR3 coding sequence is TGTGCCAGCAGCTTAGTGCCCCCTCAGGCGGGAGAACAGTATTTT. Its translation: CASSLVPPQAGEQYF.